This T cell receptor (beta chain) was sequenced for a study of blood T cell repertoires in COVID-19. Study-wide background: Donors in the United States, Italy and Spain gave samples during acute or convalescent COVID-19. The cDNA or gDNA used as material had been derived from T cells, B-cell-depleted T cells, or PBMCs.

In the original workflow: Counts of nucleated cells, estimated from reference gene primer amplification, were obtained. TCRdb keeps only in-frame clones here, not all; method: immunoSEQ multiplex PCR. D and trimming come from the DNA, and the V and J calls and clone size come from that table. The repertoire holds 200,000 to 250,000 clones, around 86% seen once, with 8% to 10% in the top ten. Trimming cost V 5 bases and J 7 bases, with 15 bases left between them. The CDR3 has 14 residues. Germline lookup yields CDR1 KGHSH and CDR2 LQKENI. Sequencing was done on a sample of peripheral blood. The chain joins TRBV18 to TRBJ1-3, with D perhaps matching TRBD1 (6 bases). This clonotype was sampled from a woman of 80 years or more with COVID-19, enrolled during active disease. The CDR3 spells CASSSGTSSNTIYF. Written as DNA, the CDR3 is TGTGCCAGCTCATCCGGGACATCGTCCAACACCATATATTTT.